This TCR beta chain was recorded in a study of low-dose radiotherapy and immunotherapy resistance in tumors. TRAV- and TRBV-specific primers primed first-strand cDNA, covering alpha and beta chains. The authors amplified TCRs for 20 PCR cycles with a constant-region primer and a V-primer adapter. MiXCR, run by TCRdb on the reads, gives a single entry per CDR3 protein. The sample comprises 80,000 or so distinct CDR3 sequences, roughly 17% of which are singletons, and approximately 1.5% rests with the top ten. Per germline, CDR1 LGHNA and CDR2 YSLEER. V lost 0 bases, J lost 8 bases, and 3 bases stayed unmatched. The CDR3 totals 15 residues. The time point denotes: after trial treatment. Sample treatment: LDRT plus nivolumab, ipilimumab, low-dose cyclophosphamide and aspirin (RACIN trial). This clonotype was detected ten times or more.

The source is a male donor with prostate cancer. The J gene is TRBJ2-2, the V gene TRBV4-3; 10 bases agree with TRBD1. Sequenced here: PBMCs, sampled after low-dose radiotherapy plus immunotherapy. In DNA form, the CDR3 reads TGCGCCAGCAGCCAAGAGGGACAGGGGAGGGGGGAGCTGTTTTTT. Translating it yields CASSQEGQGRGELFF.